Each of the 25 T cell receptor beta chains below was sequenced from the same sample in a study of cytomegalovirus exposure and HLA in healthy donors. Primers included in the PCR were 60 Vbeta and 13 Jbeta primers. Method: immunoSEQ multiplex PCR; TCRdb's copy keeps in-frame clones and lacks some. The table lists 100,000 or so clones, roughly four fifths of them singletons. The specimen was PBMCs. The receptors originated from a middle-aged man in good health and CMV-seropositive.

The rearrangement links TRBV28 to TRBJ1-1; TRBD1 is a possible D gene (5 bases). The length of the CDR3 is 14 residues. V dropped 7 bases and J dropped 1 base, with 13 bases sitting between them. The germline V gene has CDR1 MDHEN and CDR2 SYDVKM. For the CDR3, the DNA is TGTGCCAGCACCCCTTGGGGGGGGAACACTGAAGCTTTCTTT. It specifies CASTPWGGNTEAFF.

The CDR3 sequence: CASSLEAGDRNTIYF. The CDR3 DNA reads TGCGCCAGCAGCTTGGAGGCAGGGGATAGAAACACCATATATTTT. The chain carries TRBV5-1 and TRBJ1-3, with a possible D match to TRBD1 (6 bases). CDR3 length equals 15 residues. Trimming took 0 bases from V and 5 from J, leaving 12 bases between them. CDR1 SGHRS and CDR2 YFSETQ come from the germline V gene.

The chain has TRBV6-1 and TRBJ1-5, with 7 positions matching TRBD1. This CDR3 comprises 14 residues. Germline assignment: CDR1 MNHNS and CDR2 SASEGT. V was clipped by 4 bases and J by 11 bases; unmatched bases: 11. The CDR3 DNA reads as TGTGCCAGCAGTGCCAGGGGGGACAGCGAGTCCCAGCATTTT. As protein: CASSARGDSESQHF.

The chain couples TRBV5-8 to TRBJ2-2; TRBD2 matches 9 bases. Trimming took 4 bases from V and 3 from J; bases not matched to a gene: 10. The CDR3 consists of 17 residues. Germline CDR1 reads SGHTS; CDR2 reads YDEGEE. The CDR3 is CASSRRWTSVDTGELFF. For the CDR3, the DNA is TGTGCCAGCAGCCGAAGATGGACTAGCGTGGACACCGGGGAGCTGTTTTTT.

On this clone itself: One end of the junction does not line up with germline, which may come from a read error. The V call is TRBV7-9, the J call TRBJ1-5; tentative D call: TRBD1 (5 bases). Germline loops: CDR1 SEHNR, CDR2 FQNEAQ (reference sequence). The CDR3 sequence is 15 residues long. The CDR3 nucleotides are TGTTCCAGCAGCTCGACAGAAGGGGGCAATCAGCCCCAGCATTTT. The encoded protein is CSSSSTEGGNQPQHF.

The genes are TRBV28 and TRBJ2-3, with 8 bases matching TRBD2. Germline V gene lookup returns CDR1 MDHEN and CDR2 SYDVKM. V lost 5 bases, J lost 5 bases, and 9 bases stayed unmatched. The CDR3 has 15 residues. The chain's CDR3 is CASSPSGGRGDTQYF. DNA for the CDR3: TGTGCCAGCAGTCCGTCGGGGGGGCGGGGAGATACGCAGTATTTT.

The chain is built from TRBV6-5 and TRBJ2-1, with D possibly TRBD1 on 6 matching bases. The CDR3 runs 15 residues. The V gene lost 6 bases and the J gene lost 5 bases, with 17 bases spanning the gap. Germline V gene data show CDR1 as MNHEY and CDR2 as SVGAGI. CDR3 DNA sequence: TGTGCCAGCAGACTAAGGTGGACAGTCGACAATGAGCAGTTCTTC. Translated: CASRLRWTVDNEQFF.

The chain has TRBV30 and TRBJ1-1; 8 bases agree with TRBD1. This CDR3 is built from 14 residues. Trimming at V came to 4 bases and at J to 2 bases, leaving 6 bases not matched to a gene. CDR1 and CDR2 (germline): GTSNPN, SVGIG (reference sequence). The DNA for the CDR3 is TGTGCCTGGACGCCGACAGGGGTCAACACTGAAGCTTTCTTT. Amino acids: CAWTPTGVNTEAFF.

J is TRBJ2-4 and V is TRBV6-5, with 7 bases lining up with TRBD2. Per the germline V gene, CDR1 is MNHEY and CDR2 is SVGAGI. With V trimmed by 5 bases and J by 1 base, 2 bases remained unmatched. CDR3 size: 14 residues. CDR3 nucleotide sequence: TGTGCCAGCAGTGAACTAGCGGCCAAAAACATTCAGTACTTC. Translating it yields CASSELAAKNIQYF.

This clone showed up just a few times. The chain recombines TRBV30 with TRBJ1-5; D is ambiguous. The germline CDR1 and CDR2 sequences are GTSNPN and SVGIG (reference sequence). The CDR3 contains 15 residues. Trimming stripped 1 base from V and 2 bases from J, with 12 bases between. For the CDR3, the DNA is TGTGCCTGGAGTGGCTCGGTGGTTGGCAATCAGCCCCAGCATTTT. Residues: CAWSGSVVGNQPQHF.

The V gene is TRBV2, the J gene TRBJ2-7; possibly TRBD2 for D (7 bases). Germline CDR1 SNHLY, CDR2 FYNNEI. The CDR3 runs 14 residues. Trimming pared 4 bases from V and 2 bases from J, leaving 12 bases between. The CDR3 loop is CASSGTGTTYEQYF. Here the CDR3 DNA reads TGTGCCAGCAGTGGAACAGGGACTACCTACGAGCAGTACTTC. The full variable domain, completed using reference TRBV2 and TRBJ2-7, is EPEVTQTPSHQVTQMGQEVILRCVPISNHLYFYWYRQILGQKVEFLVSFYNNEISEKSEIFDDQFSVERPDGSNFTLKIRSTKLEDSAMYFCASSGTGTTYEQYFGPGTRLTVT.

The rearrangement joins TRBV6-1 to TRBJ1-1, with 7 bases lining up with TRBD1. CDR3 length: 14 amino acids. Trimming removed 6 bases from V and 4 bases from J; junction bases left unmatched: 8. Germline CDR1 is MNHNS and CDR2 is SASEGT. CDR3 in DNA: TGTGCCAGCAGAATCAGACAGGGAAGCACTGAAGCTTTCTTT. It yields the protein CASRIRQGSTEAFF.

The chain recombines TRBV2 with TRBJ1-4; TRBD1 is a possible D gene (5 bases). V shed 7 bases and J shed 3 bases, with 15 bases lying between them. This CDR3 has 15 residues. Germline V gene sequence: CDR1 SNHLY, CDR2 FYNNEI. CDR3 nucleotide sequence: TGTGCCAGCACTGTGAACAGGTTGGCTAATGAAAAACTGTTTTTT. As protein: CASTVNRLANEKLFF.

V and J are TRBV12-5 and TRBJ1-5; D might be TRBD1 (6 bases). Germline V CDR1 and CDR2: LGHNT, FRNRAP. The CDR3 runs to 14 residues. V shed 5 bases and J shed 8 bases, with 16 bases lying between them. The CDR3 region has the DNA TGTGCTAGTGGTCAGGGGCCTCTTTTTGAGCCCCAGCATTTT. Encoded protein: CASGQGPLFEPQHF.

The V and J genes are TRBV19 and TRBJ1-2, with a tentative D call TRBD1 (6 bases). Germline CDR1 and CDR2: LNHDA and SQIVND (reference sequence). V was cut by 3 bases and J by 2 bases, with 10 bases left in between. The CDR3 has 14 amino acids. The DNA of the CDR3 is TGTGCCAGTAGTATCCAGGGGCCCAACTATGGCTACACCTTC. Protein sequence: CASSIQGPNYGYTF.

The sample holds a few counts of this clone. J is TRBJ2-3 and V is TRBV7-9, with D possibly matching TRBD2 (6 bases). CDR3 size: 13 residues. The ends were cut back, 6 bases at V and 6 bases at J, with 13 bases in the middle. The germline CDR1 and CDR2 sequences are SEHNR and FQNEAQ (reference sequence). CDR3 DNA sequence: TGTGCCAGCAGTCATACTAGCATGGATACGCAGTATTTT. This sequence encodes CASSHTSMDTQYF.

This chain joins TRBV14 and TRBJ1-4; 9 nucleotides agree with TRBD1. This CDR3 contains 16 residues. V was pared by 1 base and J by 2 bases, with 2 bases of the junction left unmatched. Germline V gene lookup returns CDR1 SGHDN and CDR2 FVKESK. The CDR3 is CASSQAGQGTNEKLFF. The CDR3 DNA sequence: TGTGCCAGCAGCCAAGCAGGACAGGGGACTAATGAAAAACTGTTTTTT.

V usage is TRBV4-1 and J usage is TRBJ1-4; perhaps TRBD1 as D (6 bases). From germline, CDR1 is MGHRA and CDR2 YSYEKL. The germline V and J ends were trimmed by 0 bases and 14 bases, with 16 bases remaining between them. The CDR3 loop spans 14 amino acids. The CDR3 nucleotides read TGCGCCAGCAGCCAAGATCCTATTTACAGGGACCTGTTTTTT. Protein product: CASSQDPIYRDLFF.

The J gene is TRBJ1-6, the V gene TRBV10-3, with 7 positions matching TRBD1. Germline CDR1 is ENHRY and CDR2 is SYGVKD. V was pared by 6 bases and J by 7 bases, with 6 bases of the junction left unmatched. The CDR3 extends over 14 amino acids. The CDR3 spells CAIRGDSVNSPLHF. In DNA form, the CDR3 reads TGTGCCATCAGAGGGGACAGTGTGAATTCACCCCTCCACTTT.

The V call is TRBV19, the J call TRBJ1-4; TRBD1 might be the D (5 bases). Germline assignment: CDR1 LNHDA and CDR2 SQIVND (reference sequence). This CDR3 spans 15 amino acids. Trimming removed 4 bases at V and 5 bases at J, with 14 bases between. This chain's CDR3 is CASSTPTEPNEKLFF. In DNA, the CDR3 is TGTGCCAGTAGTACCCCGACAGAACCCAATGAAAAACTGTTTTTT.

This clone was recorded a few times. The V gene is TRBV10-3, the J gene TRBJ1-1; 9 bases line up with TRBD1. The CDR3 sequence is 16 residues long. The germline V gene has CDR1 ENHRY and CDR2 SYGVKD. J gave up 10 bases and V 6 bases, and 18 bases lay outside the gene matches. The CDR3: CAIRSGIGDRESLAFF. In nucleotides, the CDR3 is TGTGCCATCAGATCCGGGATTGGGGACAGGGAATCATTAGCTTTCTTT.

The V gene is TRBV30, the J gene TRBJ1-1; 12 bases match TRBD1. Germline CDR1 is GTSNPN and CDR2 is SVGIG (reference sequence). CDR3 size: 14 residues. With 0 bases clipped from V and 11 bases from J, the junction kept 7 bases outside the gene matches. Here the CDR3 reads CAWSVGQGAWGAFF. CDR3 nucleotides: TGTGCCTGGAGTGTGGGACAGGGGGCGTGGGGGGCTTTCTTT.

V gene TRBV4-1 combines with J gene TRBJ2-6; D gene unclear. The CDR3 covers 15 residues. Germline V gene lookup returns CDR1 MGHRA and CDR2 YSYEKL. Trimming cost V 4 bases and J 2 bases, with 9 bases left between them. The CDR3 loop reads CASSPRLAGANVLTF. CDR3 nucleotide sequence: TGCGCCAGCAGCCCCCGGTTGGCTGGGGCCAACGTCCTGACTTTC.

The chain recombines TRBV5-8 with TRBJ2-7; 7 nucleotides align to TRBD2. The CDR3 spans 14 residues. Germline V CDR1 and CDR2: SGHTS, YDEGEE. V trimming: 2 bases; J trimming: 5 bases; junction bases outside the gene matches: 7. CDR3 sequence reads: CASSFGLAVDEQYF. The DNA of the CDR3 is TGTGCCAGCAGCTTCGGCCTAGCGGTAGACGAGCAGTACTTC.

A few counts support this clone. This chain connects TRBV5-1 to TRBJ2-5; the D gene is possibly TRBD2 (5 bases). Trimming left V 0 bases short and J 2 bases short, with 8 bases between. This CDR3 region has 14 residues. Germline-derived CDR1 and CDR2 are SGHRS and YFSETQ. This CDR3 is CASSLVGGQETQYF. The CDR3 nucleotides are TGCGCCAGCAGCTTGGTTGGAGGACAAGAGACCCAGTACTTC.